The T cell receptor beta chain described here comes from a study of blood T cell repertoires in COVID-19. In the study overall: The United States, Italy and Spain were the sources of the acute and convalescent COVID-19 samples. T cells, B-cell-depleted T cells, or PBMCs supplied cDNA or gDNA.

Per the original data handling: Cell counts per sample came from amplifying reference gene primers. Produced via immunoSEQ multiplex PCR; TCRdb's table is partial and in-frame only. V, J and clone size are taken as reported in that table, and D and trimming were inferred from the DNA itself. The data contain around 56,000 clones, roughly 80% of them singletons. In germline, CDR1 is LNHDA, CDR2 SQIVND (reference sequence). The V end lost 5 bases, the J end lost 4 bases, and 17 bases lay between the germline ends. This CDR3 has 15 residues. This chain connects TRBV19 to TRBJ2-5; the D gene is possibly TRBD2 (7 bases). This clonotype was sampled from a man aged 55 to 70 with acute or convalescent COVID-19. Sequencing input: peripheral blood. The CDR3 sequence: CASSGGGAGGETQYF. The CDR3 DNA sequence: TGTGCCAGTAGTGGCGGGGGCGCAGGAGGAGAGACCCAGTACTTC. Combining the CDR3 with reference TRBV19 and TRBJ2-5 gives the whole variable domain DGGITQSPKYLFRKEGQNVTLSCEQNLNHDAMYWYRQDPGQGLRLIYYSQIVNDFQKGDIAEGYSVSREKKESFPLTVTSAQKNPTAFYLCASSGGGAGGETQYFGPGTRLLVL.